This passage covers 24 T cell receptor beta chains from one sample sequenced in a study of cytomegalovirus exposure and HLA in healthy donors. The assay was immunoSEQ multiplex PCR, and TCRdb's table has in-frame clones only and misses some. The sample contains some 60,000 clones, approximately 94% of which appear only once. Sequenced sample: PBMCs. Every receptor here comes from a young man in good health and CMV-seropositive.

The J gene is TRBJ2-7, the V gene TRBV7-2; D unresolved. Germline V gene lookup returns CDR1 SGHTA and CDR2 FQGNSA. The CDR3 loop spans 14 amino acids. The V and J ends lost 0 bases and 5 bases respectively, with 11 bases between them. In nucleotides, the CDR3 is TGTGCCAGCAGCTTAGCGGATGATCTAGACGAGCAGTACTTC. Protein sequence: CASSLADDLDEQYF.

The chain recombines TRBV6-1 with TRBJ2-5, with D possibly matching TRBD2 (5 bases). The V gene lost 0 bases and the J gene lost 5 bases, with 16 bases spanning the gap. The CDR3 length is 16 residues. Germline V gene sequence: CDR1 MNHNS, CDR2 SASEGT. The CDR3 sequence is CASSEAIEGSKETQYF. As DNA, the CDR3 is TGTGCCAGCAGTGAAGCTATCGAGGGCTCTAAGGAGACCCAGTACTTC.

The gene calls are TRBV7-6 and TRBJ2-7, with 13 bases that match TRBD2. Germline-derived CDR1 and CDR2 are SGHVS and FNYEAQ. V was clipped by 3 bases and J by 6 bases; unmatched bases: 5. The CDR3 totals 15 residues. This chain's CDR3 is CASSFGLAGEGEQYF. The CDR3 coding sequence is TGTGCCAGCAGCTTTGGACTAGCGGGAGAGGGCGAGCAGTACTTC.

This rearrangement joins TRBV7-8 to TRBJ2-1; TRBD2 agrees at 7 bases. J lost 3 bases, V lost 1 base, and 6 bases had no gene match. Per the germline V gene, CDR1 is SGHVS and CDR2 is FQNEAQ. The CDR3 sequence is 16 residues long. CDR3 loop: CASSLVLAAGYNEQFF. The CDR3, as DNA: TGTGCCAGCAGCTTAGTCCTAGCGGCCGGCTACAATGAGCAGTTCTTC.

V gene TRBV30 combines with J gene TRBJ1-4, with TRBD1 matching over 7 bases. Per germline, CDR1 GTSNPN and CDR2 SVGIG (reference sequence). V shed 7 bases, J shed 6 bases, and the junction held 2 bases outside the gene matches. The length of the CDR3 is 11 residues. In nucleotides, the CDR3 is TGTGCCTTCGACAGGGATGAAAAACTGTTTTTT. It codes for CAFDRDEKLFF.

The chain links TRBV9 to TRBJ2-1; 10 nucleotides match TRBD2. Losses at the gene ends were 0 bases for V and 13 bases for J; bases not matched to a gene: 7. The CDR3 loop spans 14 amino acids. Germline CDR1 reads SGDLS; CDR2 reads YYNGEE. CDR3 sequence reads: CASSVGPSGSTQFF. The CDR3 nucleotides are TGTGCCAGCAGCGTAGGGCCTAGCGGGAGTACCCAGTTCTTC.

About this clone: Other DNA sequences within the sample encode an identical CDR3. The V gene is TRBV4-3, the J gene TRBJ2-7, with D unclear. Trimming cost V 0 bases and J 3 bases, with 9 bases left between them. The length of the CDR3 is 14 residues. Germline V gene sequence: CDR1 LGHNA, CDR2 YSLEER. Here the CDR3 DNA reads TGCGCCAGCAGCCAAGATCGCGGTAGCTACGAGCAGTACTTC. Protein sequence: CASSQDRGSYEQYF.

Only one count was recorded for this clone. The V and J genes are TRBV7-8 and TRBJ1-6, with TRBD1 as a possible D gene (6 bases). The V gene lost 5 bases and the J gene lost 7 bases, with 15 bases spanning the gap. The CDR3 is made up of 15 amino acids. From germline, CDR1 is SGHVS and CDR2 FQNEAQ. Here the CDR3 reads CASSLNDRLNSPLHF. The CDR3 region has the DNA TGTGCCAGCAGCCTAAACGACAGGTTGAATTCACCCCTCCACTTT.

The chain employs TRBV14 and TRBJ2-3; weak D call: TRBD2 (6 bases). Germline CDR1 reads SGHDN; CDR2 reads FVKESK. Between the trimmed V and J ends, which lost 1 base and 10 bases, there was a span of 12 bases. The CDR3 runs 13 residues. The CDR3: CASSQVPDYAQYF. DNA for the CDR3: TGTGCCAGCAGCCAAGTTCCGGACTACGCGCAGTATTTT.

The J gene is TRBJ1-1, the V gene TRBV15; D remains ambiguous. The germline V gene encodes CDR1 LNHNV and CDR2 YYDKDF (reference sequence). This CDR3 contains 15 residues. Trimming removed 1 base from V and 7 bases from J, with 16 bases in between. CDR3 sequence (DNA): TGTGCCACCAGCAGAGCGAAGGGCGAGGGCGATGAAGCTTTCTTT. Its protein is CATSRAKGEGDEAFF.

The chain couples TRBV10-3 to TRBJ1-6, with D possibly being TRBD1 (6 bases). CDR3 size: 14 residues. Germline CDR1 is ENHRY and CDR2 is SYGVKD. Deletions cut 6 bases from V and 7 bases from J, with 13 bases between. CDR3 coding DNA: TGTGCCATCAGACCCCGGGACACAAATTCACCCCTCCACTTT. This sequence encodes CAIRPRDTNSPLHF.

The rearrangement joins TRBV19 to TRBJ2-5, with 9 bases that match TRBD1. V dropped 6 bases and J dropped 5; count of bases not matched to a gene: 4. The CDR3 spans 13 residues. Germline assignment: CDR1 LNHDA and CDR2 SQIVND (reference sequence). DNA of the CDR3: TGTGCCAGTAGACAGGGGGCTCGGGAGACCCAGTACTTC. This translates into CASRQGARETQYF.

The J gene is TRBJ2-5, the V gene TRBV5-1; 9 bases match TRBD1. After removal of 4 bases from V and 5 bases from J, the junction contained 3 bases not matched to a gene. CDR1 is SGHRS, CDR2 YFSETQ, per germline. The CDR3 length is 13 residues. The CDR3 DNA sequence: TGCGCCAGCAGCCTGGGACAGGGCGAGACCCAGTACTTC. This gives the protein CASSLGQGETQYF.

The V call is TRBV11-3, the J call TRBJ2-5; TRBD1 aligns across 7 bases. This CDR3 has 13 residues. V was clipped by 6 bases and J by 5 bases; unmatched bases: 6. Looked up from germline, CDR1 is SGHNT and CDR2 is YENEEA. Here the CDR3 DNA reads TGTGCCAGCAGTCCCGACAGGGCGGAGACCCAGTACTTC. Residues: CASSPDRAETQYF. The variable domain in full, completed from reference TRBV11-3 and TRBJ2-5, reads EAGVVQSPRYKIIEKKQPVAFWCNPISGHNTLYWYLQNLGQGPELLIRYENEEAVDDSQLPKDRFSAERLKGVDSTLKIQPAELGDSAVYLCASSPDRAETQYFGPGTRLLVL.

This clone occurred once. V is TRBV6-6 and J is TRBJ2-7; 7 bases agree with TRBD1. Germline-derived CDR1 and CDR2 are MNHNY and SVGAGI (reference sequence). The CDR3 sequence is 15 residues long. The V gene end was trimmed by 0 bases and the J gene end by 3 bases; junction bases not matched to a gene: 5. CDR3 bases: TGTGCCAGCAGTTACTCAGGGCAGGGGGTCTACGAGCAGTACTTC. Amino acid sequence: CASSYSGQGVYEQYF.

On this clone itself: The CDR3 does not end in the conserved phenylalanine or tryptophan, so this is likely a read error. No DNA is shown, since the ends of the CDR3 on it are uncertain; the CDR3 is the one TCRdb lists. The rearrangement uses TRBV29-1 and TRBJ1-1; the table's D call TRBD1 went unverified against the DNA. The CDR3 has 15 amino acids, counting both end residues. The germline gives CDR1 SQVTM, CDR2 ANQGSEA. This CDR3 reads CSVVWRDRGQPMAEV.

The rearrangement links TRBV10-1 to TRBJ2-3; 8 nucleotides agree with TRBD2. After removal of 3 bases from V and 3 bases from J, the junction contained 14 bases not matched to a gene. The V gene's germline CDR1 is WNHNN and CDR2 SYGVQD (reference sequence). CDR3 length: 18 amino acids. The CDR3 DNA reads TGCGCCAGCAGTGAACTACCGGGGGGCGGGAGGTCTACAGATACGCAGTATTTT. It encodes CASSELPGGGRSTDTQYF.

The chain's CDR3 is CASSQVPRTSEPADTDTQYF. CDR3 nucleotide sequence: TGCGCCAGCAGCCAAGTTCCTAGGACTAGCGAGCCAGCCGACACAGATACGCAGTATTTT. J is TRBJ2-3 and V is TRBV4-3; TRBD2 matches 9 bases. Germline CDR1 reads LGHNA; CDR2 reads YSLEER. The ends lost 1 base at V and 2 bases at J; junction bases unmatched: 16. This CDR3 has 20 residues.

The J gene is TRBJ1-6, the V gene TRBV5-1; 8 nucleotides line up with TRBD1. There are 13 residues in the CDR3. V shed 2 bases and J 10 bases; nucleotides not matched to a gene: 2. Germline V gives CDR1 SGHRS, CDR2 YFSETQ. The CDR3 loop reads CASSFGQGSPLHF. The CDR3 DNA reads TGCGCCAGCAGCTTCGGACAGGGCTCACCCCTCCACTTT.

This rearrangement joins TRBV27 to TRBJ2-7, with a weak D call TRBD2 (5 bases). The CDR3 is 13 amino acids. The V end lost 3 bases, the J end lost 0 bases, and 6 bases lay between the germline ends. Germline lookup yields CDR1 MNHEY and CDR2 SMNVEV (reference sequence). CDR3 sequence reads: CASSFGVSYEQYF. In DNA form, the CDR3 reads TGTGCCAGCAGTTTCGGGGTCTCCTACGAGCAGTACTTC.

The J gene is TRBJ2-3, the V gene TRBV4-1; 9 bases match TRBD1. CDR3 length: 17 residues. Germline loops: CDR1 MGHRA, CDR2 YSYEKL. V was clipped by 4 bases and J by 3 bases; unmatched bases: 11. CDR3 nucleotides: TGCGCCAGCAGCCCTCAGTGGGGGACAGGGTTGACAGATACGCAGTATTTT. It is translated as CASSPQWGTGLTDTQYF.

This clone came up once. The chain links TRBV27 to TRBJ2-7, with TRBD1 identical over 8 bases. J was trimmed by 3 bases and V by 7 bases; bases with no gene match: 5. The CDR3 runs 13 residues. Germline V gives CDR1 MNHEY, CDR2 SMNVEV (reference sequence). CDR3 loop: CASMAGTGYEQYF. The CDR3 DNA reads as TGTGCCAGCATGGCCGGGACAGGCTACGAGCAGTACTTC.

This sequence joins TRBV29-1 and TRBJ1-2; D remains ambiguous. The germline CDR1 and CDR2 sequences are SQVTM and ANQGSEA. This CDR3 is 13 amino acids long. V dropped 0 bases and J dropped 4 bases, with 9 bases sitting between them. Here the CDR3 DNA reads TGCAGCGTTGAAGACGGCGCAGGCTATGGCTACACCTTC. Amino acids: CSVEDGAGYGYTF.

This CDR3 reads CASSDRQENTEAFF. CDR3 nucleotide sequence: TGTGCCAGCAGTGACAGACAGGAGAACACTGAAGCTTTCTTT. The chain is built from TRBV7-9 and TRBJ1-1; TRBD1 is a possible D gene (6 bases). With 6 bases removed from V and 1 base from J, the gap between germline ends came to 12 bases. CDR1 SEHNR and CDR2 FQNEAQ come from the germline V gene (reference sequence). This CDR3 region has 14 residues.